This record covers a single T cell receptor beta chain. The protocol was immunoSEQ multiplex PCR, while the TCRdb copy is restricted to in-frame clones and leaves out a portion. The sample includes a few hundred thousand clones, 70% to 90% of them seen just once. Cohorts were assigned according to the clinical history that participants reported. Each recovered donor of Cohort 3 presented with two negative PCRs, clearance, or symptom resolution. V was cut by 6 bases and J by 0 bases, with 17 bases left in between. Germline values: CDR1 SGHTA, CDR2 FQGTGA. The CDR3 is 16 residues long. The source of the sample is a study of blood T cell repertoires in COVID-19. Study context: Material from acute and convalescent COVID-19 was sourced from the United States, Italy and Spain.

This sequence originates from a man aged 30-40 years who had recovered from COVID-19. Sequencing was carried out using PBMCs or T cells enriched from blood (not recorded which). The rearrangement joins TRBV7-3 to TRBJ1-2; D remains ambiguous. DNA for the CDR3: TGTGCCAGCAGGCGGACGGAGACTAAGGCTAACTATGGCTACACCTTC. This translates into CASRRTETKANYGYTF.